Each of the 19 T cell receptor beta chains below was sequenced from the same sample in a study of T-cell reconstitution after alpha-beta-depleted transplantation in children. Preparation of the TCRbeta library was carried out with unique molecular identifiers. MiXCR, applied by TCRdb to the PCR reads, yields one record per CDR3 protein. The data contain 500,000 or so distinct CDR3 sequences, approximately 10% of them singletons. This specimen was PBMCs, mostly from graft donor cells, taken 180 days after TCRalphabeta/CD19-depleted stem cell transplant. The receptor set was obtained from a female patient aged 2-9 years who had a stem cell transplant for aplastic anemia, so the T cells may come from the graft donor.

This clonotype has a handful of counts. The chain couples TRBV28 to TRBJ1-1; no definite D call. This CDR3 is 16 amino acids long. The germline gives CDR1 MDHEN, CDR2 SYDVKM. V was shortened by 3 bases and J by 1 base, with 15 bases between the two germline ends. CDR3: CASSFVPIGWNTEAFF. CDR3 sequence (DNA): TGTGCCAGCAGTTTTGTCCCCATAGGGTGGAACACTGAAGCTTTCTTT.

V and J are TRBV19 and TRBJ2-3; 9 bases fit TRBD1. This CDR3 is built from 15 residues. Germline CDR1 reads LNHDA; CDR2 reads SQIVND (reference sequence). V lost 4 bases, J lost 3 bases, and 5 bases stayed unmatched. Here the CDR3 reads CASSTGTGITDTQYF. Written as DNA, the CDR3 is TGTGCCAGTAGTACCGGGACAGGGATAACAGATACGCAGTATTTT.

This clonotype was found a few times. The rearrangement uses TRBV7-8 and TRBJ2-7, with D perhaps TRBD2 (6 bases). The CDR3 contains 12 residues. CDR1 is SGHVS and CDR2 is FQNEAQ in the germline V gene. Trimming pared 5 bases from V and 6 bases from J, leaving 11 bases between. CDR3 protein: CASSRTGVEQYF. CDR3 nucleotide sequence: TGTGCCAGCAGCCGTACGGGGGTCGAGCAGTACTTC.

This clonotype was observed a handful of times. The chain has TRBV4-2 and TRBJ1-5; D gene ambiguous. This CDR3 is built from 19 residues. Deletions cut 4 bases from V and 0 bases from J, with 22 bases between. The germline CDR1 and CDR2 sequences are LGHNA and YNFKEQ. Here the CDR3 DNA reads TGTGCCAGCAGCCCGGAGTTAACAATTTGGACGCTTAGCAATCAGCCCCAGCATTTT. Protein product: CASSPELTIWTLSNQPQHF.

The gene calls are TRBV7-6 and TRBJ2-1, with 16 bases identical to TRBD2. The germline gives CDR1 SGHVS, CDR2 FNYEAQ. V was pared by 5 bases and J by 12 bases, with 10 bases of the junction left unmatched. There are 16 residues in the CDR3. CDR3: CASSPSGLAGGQGQFF. Here the CDR3 DNA reads TGTGCCAGCAGCCCTTCGGGACTAGCGGGAGGGCAGGGGCAGTTCTTC.

This chain uses TRBV5-1 with TRBJ2-1; the D gene is possibly TRBD1 (5 bases). CDR3 length: 15 residues. Trimming removed 1 base at V and 3 bases at J, with 11 bases between. Germline V gene lookup returns CDR1 SGHRS and CDR2 YFSETQ. CDR3 nucleotide sequence: TGCGCCAGCAGCTTGAGTCAGGGCCTCTACAATGAGCAGTTCTTC. This encodes CASSLSQGLYNEQFF. The entire variable domain, with the rest obtained from reference TRBV5-1 and TRBJ2-1, is as follows: KAGVTQTPRYLIKTRGQQVTLSCSPISGHRSVSWYQQTPGQGLQFLFEYFSETQRNKGNFPGRFSGRQFSNSRSEMNVSTLELGDSALYLCASSLSQGLYNEQFFGPGTRLTVL.

On this clonotype itself: One end of the junction is discordant with germline, which a read error may explain. The CDR3 here is CASSPSNGSYNDQFF. CDR3 sequence (DNA): TGTGCCAGCAGCCCCTCTAACGGTTCCTACAATGACCAGTTCTTC. J is TRBJ2-1 and V is TRBV7-8, with unresolved D. CDR1 SGHVS and CDR2 FQNEAQ come from the germline V gene. The CDR3 totals 15 residues.

The chain links TRBV13 to TRBJ2-3; no clear D gene. CDR3 length equals 15 residues. Trimming removed 3 bases at V and 1 base at J, with 11 bases between. Germline V gene data show CDR1 as PRHDT and CDR2 as FYEKMQ (reference sequence). The CDR3 bases are TGTGCCAGCAGCTTCACGGCTCGTGGCACAGATACGCAGTATTTT. Translating gives CASSFTARGTDTQYF.

In this sample, this clonotype turned up many times. V is TRBV29-1 and J is TRBJ2-1; 7 bases are a match to TRBD2. CDR1 is SQVTM and CDR2 is ANQGSEA in the germline V gene. The J segment lost 4 bases and the V segment lost 3 bases, leaving 6 bases of the junction unmatched. This CDR3 region has 14 residues. CDR3 loop: CSVEMGEGYNEQFF. In DNA form, the CDR3 reads TGCAGCGTTGAGATGGGGGAGGGGTACAATGAGCAGTTCTTC.

V and J are TRBV10-3 and TRBJ2-7; the match to TRBD2 covers 11 bases. V dropped 10 bases and J dropped 4; count of bases not matched to a gene: 12. The CDR3 loop spans 15 amino acids. Germline-derived CDR1 and CDR2 are ENHRY and SYGVKD. This CDR3 is CATLSQTSGSYEQYF. CDR3 nucleotides: TGTGCCACCCTCTCTCAAACTAGCGGGAGTTACGAGCAGTACTTC.

Only a few counts were recorded for this clonotype. This rearrangement joins TRBV7-2 to TRBJ2-7; TRBD2 aligns across 8 bases. This CDR3 contains 13 residues. J was trimmed by 6 bases and V by 6 bases; bases with no gene match: 7. In germline, CDR1 is SGHTA, CDR2 FQGNSA. CDR3 residues: CASRPREALEQYF. As DNA, the CDR3 is TGTGCCAGCAGGCCGCGGGAGGCCCTCGAGCAGTACTTC.

The chain couples TRBV27 to TRBJ2-1, with 8 bases matching TRBD2. With 5 bases clipped from V and 7 bases from J, the junction kept 13 bases outside the gene matches. The germline V gene has CDR1 MNHEY and CDR2 SMNVEV (reference sequence). This CDR3 spans 16 amino acids. CDR3 coding DNA: TGTGCCAGCAGTAGCCCAGCGGGAGTGTTCTTGAATGAGCAGTTCTTC. This gives the protein CASSSPAGVFLNEQFF.

This clonotype was counted only a few times. The chain recombines TRBV5-6 with TRBJ2-3, with 10 bases that match TRBD2. The length of the CDR3 is 21 residues. Germline CDR1 SGHDT, CDR2 YYEEEE. The V gene end was trimmed by 3 bases and the J gene end by 1 base; junction bases not matched to a gene: 20. Written as DNA, the CDR3 is TGTGCCAGCAGCTCCCTCGTAGGGGGGGAGGTAGCGGGAGGCCGCACAGATACGCAGTATTTT. Translating it yields CASSSLVGGEVAGGRTDTQYF.

This clonotype was detected only a few times. The chain joins TRBV7-3 to TRBJ2-2; D may be TRBD2 (6 bases). Germline CDR1 reads SGHTA; CDR2 reads FQGTGA. The CDR3 covers 20 residues. V was clipped by 2 bases and J by 0 bases, with 22 bases between them. This chain's CDR3 is CASSLGAGRGVVANTGELFF. In DNA form, the CDR3 reads TGTGCCAGCAGCTTAGGAGCCGGGAGAGGGGTCGTGGCGAACACCGGGGAGCTGTTTTTT. The full variable domain, its missing parts supplied by reference TRBV7-3 and TRBJ2-2, is GAGVSQTPSNKVTEKGKYVELRCDPISGHTALYWYRQSLGQGPEFLIYFQGTGAADDSGLPNDRFFAVRPEGSVSTLKIQRTERGDSAVYLCASSLGAGRGVVANTGELFFGEGSRLTVL.

This clonotype was detected a few times. The gene calls are TRBV24-1 and TRBJ1-1, with 8 bases aligning to TRBD1. The CDR3 totals 13 residues. Per the germline V gene, CDR1 is KGHDR and CDR2 is SFDVKD. Trimming cost V 2 bases and J 9 bases; bases outside gene matches: 4. CDR3 protein: CATSDSGDRKAFF. CDR3 bases: TGTGCCACCAGTGATTCTGGGGACAGGAAAGCTTTCTTT.

The chain couples TRBV4-1 to TRBJ1-1; a weak D match, TRBD1 (5 bases). There are 15 residues in the CDR3. V was cut by 0 bases and J by 1 base, with 9 bases left in between. Germline loops: CDR1 MGHRA, CDR2 YSYEKL. For the CDR3, the DNA is TGCGCCAGCAGCCAAGATCCTAGGGGGAACACTGAAGCTTTCTTT. Amino acid sequence: CASSQDPRGNTEAFF.

This clonotype was detected many times. The chain joins TRBV7-9 to TRBJ2-3, with 8 bases matching TRBD2. Germline CDR1 and CDR2: SEHNR and FQNEAQ (reference sequence). The CDR3 consists of 13 residues. Trimming removed 5 bases from V and 6 bases from J; junction bases left unmatched: 4. As DNA, the CDR3 is TGTGCCAGCAGCCCCAGCGGGGGTGATACGCAGTATTTT. It is translated as CASSPSGGDTQYF.

At least ten counts were recorded for this clonotype. This sequence joins TRBV12-3 or TRBV12-4 and TRBJ2-2; D is unclear. This CDR3 has 15 residues. V gave up 6 bases and J gave up 4 bases, with 15 bases separating them. Written as DNA, the CDR3 is TGTGCCAGCAGGCGACCAACAATTAGCACCGGGGAGCTGTTTTTT. The encoded protein is CASRRPTISTGELFF.

The CDR3 DNA reads TGTGCCACCAGTGTTCCCCGGGACAGGTCAAACATTCAGTACTTC. Encoded protein: CATSVPRDRSNIQYF. The chain has TRBV24-1 and TRBJ2-4; 8 bases are shared with TRBD1. CDR1 KGHDR and CDR2 SFDVKD come from the germline V gene. This CDR3 is 15 amino acids long. V was clipped by 5 bases and J by 6 bases; unmatched bases: 8.